These 20 T cell receptor beta chains originate from one sample sequenced in a study of blood T cells in healthy people across ages. Combining a sample-barcoded 5' primer with a J-beta primer mix, a second PCR ran for roughly 7 to 11 cycles. In TCRdb, the 5' RACE reads were re-called with MiXCR into one record per CDR3 protein. This sample carries over 750,000 distinct CDR3 sequences, 20% to 25% of them seen once, and the ten largest clones take more than 7.5%. The same data also went into a second study, on T cells of mothers and their children.

The specimen sequenced was blood. The receptors stem from a boy between 10 and 17 years old in good health.

This clonotype was counted only a few times. The chain is built from TRBV24-1 and TRBJ2-5; 14 bases are shared with TRBD2. From germline, CDR1 is KGHDR and CDR2 SFDVKD. The CDR3 sequence is 16 residues long. The V and J ends lost 3 bases and 4 bases, in that order; junction bases with no gene match: 3. DNA for the CDR3: TGTGCCACCAGTGATACGACTAGCGGGGGGGGAGAGACCCAGTACTTC. Translated: CATSDTTSGGGETQYF.

This clonotype was observed a few times. The CDR3 here is CASRTGTGFLDTQYF. The DNA for the CDR3 is TGTGCCAGCAGAACCGGGACAGGGTTTTTAGATACGCAGTATTTT. This chain uses TRBV7-8 with TRBJ2-3, with TRBD1 matching 9 bases. Trimming removed 6 bases from V and 5 bases from J; junction bases left unmatched: 9. CDR3 length: 15 residues. The germline gives CDR1 SGHVS, CDR2 FQNEAQ.

This chain uses TRBV12-3 or TRBV12-4 with TRBJ1-1, with TRBD1 identical over 8 bases. V lost 3 bases and J lost 4; bases outside the gene matches: 4. The CDR3 covers 14 residues. The CDR3 protein is CASSFGQGTTEAFF. As DNA, the CDR3 is TGTGCCAGCAGTTTCGGACAGGGAACCACTGAAGCTTTCTTT.

This clonotype was counted between two and nine times. V gene TRBV29-1 combines with J gene TRBJ1-1; the D gene is possibly TRBD1 (5 bases). In germline, CDR1 is SQVTM, CDR2 ANQGSEA. V was pared by 5 bases and J by 1 base, with 8 bases between. The CDR3 runs 12 residues. The CDR3: CSVKTGNTEAFF. Here the CDR3 DNA reads TGCAGCGTTAAAACAGGGAACACTGAAGCTTTCTTT.

There are a few counts of this clonotype. This chain's CDR3 is CASSDRGRGNTEAFF. CDR3 bases: TGTGCCAGCAGTGATAGGGGGCGCGGGAACACTGAAGCTTTCTTT. The chain joins TRBV25-1 to TRBJ1-1; TRBD1 aligns across 7 bases. Germline assignment: CDR1 MGHDK and CDR2 SYGVNS. The CDR3 has 15 residues. Losses at the gene ends were 3 bases for V and 1 base for J; bases not matched to a gene: 5.

This sequence joins TRBV29-1 and TRBJ2-1, with D hard to call. The J call is doubtful: the DNA matches TRBJ2-7 better. Germline CDR1 reads SQVTM; CDR2 reads ANQGSEA. This CDR3 has 10 amino acids. CDR3: CSVSMNEQYF. For the CDR3, the DNA is TGCAGCGTCTCAATGAACGAGCAGTACTTC.

The CDR3 bases are TGTGCCAGCAGCGAACTAGCGGGCTCCTACGAGCAGTACTTC. This gives the protein CASSELAGSYEQYF. The chain uses TRBV3-1 and TRBJ2-5; 9 bases are a match to TRBD2. The DNA end lines up better with TRBJ2-7; the J call may be wrong. Per the germline V gene, CDR1 is LGHDT and CDR2 is YNNKEL (reference sequence). The CDR3 runs 14 residues.

Only a few counts were recorded for this clonotype. The V and J genes are TRBV4-3 and TRBJ2-2, with TRBD2 matching over 12 bases. Germline values: CDR1 LGHNA, CDR2 YSLEER. The CDR3 runs to 16 residues. V was clipped by 3 bases and J by 8 bases; unmatched bases: 7. The CDR3 DNA is TGCGCCAGCAGCCACCGACTAGCGGGGGTGGGGGGGGAGCTGTTTTTT. Translation: CASSHRLAGVGGELFF.

The sample holds a few counts of this clonotype. A read error may account for a junction end that differs from germline. This chain connects TRBV20-1 to TRBJ2-1; D perhaps matches TRBD2 (6 bases). CDR1 DFQATT and CDR2 SNEGSKA come from the germline V gene (reference sequence). This CDR3 comprises 15 residues. CDR3 residues: CSARYVGSSNNEQFF. CDR3 nucleotide sequence: TGCAGTGCTAGATATGTCGGGAGCTCCAACAATGAGCAGTTCTTC.

The rearrangement joins TRBV9 to TRBJ2-3, with TRBD2 matching 7 bases. The length of the CDR3 is 15 residues. Per germline, CDR1 SGDLS and CDR2 YYNGEE. Unmatched junction bases numbered 4, after V lost 3 bases and J lost 0 bases. The CDR3 coding sequence is TGTGCCAGCAGCGGGGGACTATTGAGCACAGATACGCAGTATTTT. Translating it yields CASSGGLLSTDTQYF.

The rearrangement uses TRBV6-1 and TRBJ1-4; 7 bases agree with TRBD1. The CDR3 extends over 15 amino acids. Germline lookup yields CDR1 MNHNS and CDR2 SASEGT. Germline trimming cut 6 bases from V and 0 bases from J; bases unmatched to any gene: 4. The CDR3 loop is CASRAGQATNEKLFF. The CDR3 DNA sequence: TGTGCCAGCAGAGCCGGACAGGCAACTAATGAAAAACTGTTTTTT.

This clonotype was seen ten or more times. The J gene is TRBJ2-5, the V gene TRBV29-1; 7 positions agree with TRBD2. The germline gives CDR1 SQVTM, CDR2 ANQGSEA. The CDR3 contains 13 residues. The J segment lost 5 bases and the V segment lost 8 bases, leaving 11 bases of the junction unmatched. The CDR3 nucleotides read TGCAGCCCCCTCCTTGACGGGGGGGAGACCCAGTACTTC. Amino acid sequence: CSPLLDGGETQYF.

The chain carries TRBV13 and TRBJ2-7; 7 bases are shared with TRBD2. Per the germline V gene, CDR1 is PRHDT and CDR2 is FYEKMQ (reference sequence). This CDR3 comprises 15 residues. V shed 5 bases, J shed 4 bases, and the junction held 11 bases outside the gene matches. The CDR3 DNA follows: TGTGCCAGCAGCCCGGGGACTACCAGTTTATACGAGCAGTACTTC. Translation gives CASSPGTTSLYEQYF.

This clonotype has only a few counts. The chain links TRBV11-1 to TRBJ2-5, with 10 bases lining up with TRBD1. The V gene's germline CDR1 is SGHAT and CDR2 FQDESV (reference sequence). The CDR3 extends over 15 amino acids. V gave up 5 bases and J gave up 5 bases; unmatched junction bases: 8. CDR3 DNA sequence: TGTGCCAGCAGCACAAGACAGGGGGCTTGGGAGACCCAGTACTTC. The encoded protein is CASSTRQGAWETQYF.

The chain combines TRBV20-1 with TRBJ2-5; 9 nucleotides match TRBD2. The end of the DNA aligns better with TRBJ2-7, so the J call may be wrong. CDR3 length equals 13 residues. Germline V gene sequence: CDR1 DFQATT, CDR2 SNEGSKA (reference sequence). The CDR3 spells CSARLSGRYEQYF. In DNA, the CDR3 is TGCAGTGCTAGACTGAGCGGGAGGTACGAGCAGTACTTC.

There are many counts of this clonotype. The J gene is TRBJ2-7, the V gene TRBV25-1; 9 bases fit TRBD1. This CDR3 contains 14 residues. Germline V CDR1 and CDR2: MGHDK, SYGVNS. Losses at the gene ends were 4 bases for V and 2 bases for J; bases not matched to a gene: 3. The CDR3 loop is CASSAGQGPYEQYF. In nucleotides, the CDR3 is TGTGCCAGCAGTGCTGGACAGGGGCCCTACGAGCAGTACTTC.

This clonotype showed up just a few times. The chain combines TRBV10-3 with TRBJ1-1; possible D gene TRBD1, 5 bases. The CDR3 is 14 amino acids. With 6 bases removed from V and 0 bases from J, the gap between germline ends came to 11 bases. Germline CDR1 and CDR2: ENHRY and SYGVKD. CDR3 residues: CAISEGSVNTEAFF. In DNA, the CDR3 is TGTGCCATCAGCGAGGGGTCCGTGAACACTGAAGCTTTCTTT.

V usage is TRBV20-1 and J usage is TRBJ2-3; 14 bases fit TRBD2. The length of the CDR3 is 18 residues. After removal of 0 bases from V and 2 bases from J, the junction contained 7 bases not matched to a gene. Germline V gene lookup returns CDR1 DFQATT and CDR2 SNEGSKA (reference sequence). CDR3 coding DNA: TGCAGTGCTAGAGACCAAGGGACTAGCGGGAGAGCCACAGATACGCAGTATTTT. Its protein is CSARDQGTSGRATDTQYF.

This clonotype has more than one count but fewer than ten. The rearrangement uses TRBV28 and TRBJ2-7; D is tentatively TRBD1 or TRBD2 (5 bases each). The CDR3 contains 15 residues. Per germline, CDR1 MDHEN and CDR2 SYDVKM. Trimming stripped 3 bases from V and 1 base from J, with 13 bases between. Here the CDR3 reads CASSFLGTPSYEQYF. CDR3 nucleotide sequence: TGTGCCAGCAGTTTTTTAGGGACCCCGTCCTACGAGCAGTACTTC.

The V gene is TRBV7-9, the J gene TRBJ1-1; D not certain. CDR1 is SEHNR, CDR2 FQNEAQ, per germline (reference sequence). The V gene lost 5 bases and the J gene lost 5 bases, with 12 bases spanning the gap. The CDR3 has 13 residues. The CDR3 spells CASSPPWDTEAFF. For the CDR3, the DNA is TGTGCCAGCAGCCCCCCGTGGGATACTGAAGCTTTCTTT.